A selection of T cell receptor beta chains follows, all from one sample in a study of T cell repertoires in cytomegalovirus infection. Using its own MiXCR run on the reads, TCRdb lists one record per CDR3 protein. The repertoire holds about 180,000 distinct CDR3 sequences, with about 17% as singletons. Sequencing was performed on CD8+ T cells from PBMCs. All receptors come from a human donor in good health (CMV status not recorded). Some clones in this sample may be carry-over from other donors' samples. The CDR3 runs from the conserved cysteine through the conserved F or W. The order of the fields is CDR3 DNA, CDR3 protein, D gene, clone size, V gene, J gene. The D gene is left open where the match is weak. Clone size is shown for a subset of rows, as once, few, many or a class of expanded clone.

TGTGCCAGCAGCTTCCCGGGACAGGGCATCCCCACTGAAGCTTTCTTT,CASSFPGQGIPTEAFF,TRBD1,few,TRBV7-2,TRBJ1-1
TGTGCCAGCCGGAAAAGCTACGAGCAGTACTTC,CASRKSYEQYF,.,.,TRBV28,TRBJ2-7
TGTGCCAGCAGCTTAGCGGGTGGGGGGGCCCGCTCCTACAATGAGCAGTTCTTC,CASSLAGGGARSYNEQFF,.,.,TRBV7-9,TRBJ2-1
TGTGCCAGCAGCGTGGGACAGGTCCCAAGGGACACTGAAGCTTTCTTT,CASSVGQVPRDTEAFF,TRBD1,.,TRBV13,TRBJ1-1
TGTGCCAGCAGTTTCCTTTTAGCCGCCTACAATGAGCAGTTCTTC,CASSFLLAAYNEQFF,.,few,TRBV6-1,TRBJ2-1
TGTGCCAGCAGCCCAACAGGGGGAGAGAACACTGAAGCTTTCTTT,CASSPTGGENTEAFF,TRBD1,.,TRBV7-6,TRBJ1-1
TGTGCCAGCAGCTTAGGGGACGGCCCCACTGAAGCTTTCTTT,CASSLGDGPTEAFF,.,.,TRBV7-4,TRBJ1-1
TGCGCCAGCAGGGGAACAGGGAATGAGCAGTTCTTC,CASRGTGNEQFF,.,.,TRBV4-1,TRBJ2-1
TGTGCCAGCAGACATCGAAGGGAGGAGCAGTACTTC,CASRHRREEQYF,.,.,TRBV5-6,TRBJ2-7
TGTGCCAGCAGTTACTTGATGAATGACAGGGATCCTAACTATGGCTACACCTTC,CASSYLMNDRDPNYGYTF,TRBD1,.,TRBV6-2/TRBV6-3,TRBJ1-2
TGTGCCAGCAGCTTAGAGTGGGACAGGGGCGATCAGCCCCAGCATTTT,CASSLEWDRGDQPQHF,TRBD1,few,TRBV7-9,TRBJ1-5
TGTGCCAGCAGCGGAGCGGGGTCGAGGAGTCCTGAAGCTTTCTTT,CASSGAGSRSPEAFF,.,.,TRBV7-9,TRBJ1-1
TGTGCCAGCAGCTTACCACATGTTGGAGACAGGGGAGGGAACACTGAAGCTTTCTTT,CASSLPHVGDRGGNTEAFF,TRBD1,few,TRBV7-9,TRBJ1-1
TGTGCCAGCAGTGCTTGGACAGGGGGCTACGAGCAGTACTTC,CASSAWTGGYEQYF,TRBD1,few,TRBV27,TRBJ2-7
TGTGCCAGCAGCGTAGGATCTAACCTACCGGGAGAGACCCAGTACTTC,CASSVGSNLPGETQYF,.,.,TRBV9,TRBJ2-5
TGCGCCAGCAGCTTCCTCACGAACACTGAAGCTTTCTTT,CASSFLTNTEAFF,.,.,TRBV5-1,TRBJ1-1
TGTGCCAGCAGCTTAGGTGACAGGGGGGTTTCCGAGCAGTACTTC,CASSLGDRGVSEQYF,TRBD1,few,TRBV7-9,TRBJ2-7
TGTGCCAGCAGCTTAGGTGACAGCCCAGAGTACTACGAGCAGTACTTC,CASSLGDSPEYYEQYF,.,many,TRBV7-2,TRBJ2-7
TGTGCCAGCAGCGACCGGGACAGGGCCTACGAGCAGTACTTC,CASSDRDRAYEQYF,TRBD1,few,TRBV7-9,TRBJ2-7
TGCAGTGCTAGACCGCTAGGGGGGGCTTACAATGACCAGTTCTTC,CSARPLGGAYNDQFF,.,.,TRBV20-1,TRBJ2-1
TGTGCCAGCAGCGACCGGGACATTGCCTTCAATCAGCCCCAGCATTTT,CASSDRDIAFNQPQHF,.,.,TRBV7-9,TRBJ1-5
TGTGCCACTACCGAGCCGGGTGAGCAGTTCTTC,CATTEPGEQFF,.,.,TRBV2,TRBJ2-1
TGTGCCAGCAGCTTACAACAGGGAAGCGGGGAGCTGTTTTTT,CASSLQQGSGELFF,.,few,TRBV7-9,TRBJ2-2
TGCAGTGCTAGGGAACAGGGTGACACTGAAGCTTTCTTT,CSAREQGDTEAFF,.,few,TRBV20-1,TRBJ1-1
TGTGCCAGCAGCTTATACGGAGTACGCCAAGAGACCCAGTACTTC,CASSLYGVRQETQYF,.,few,TRBV7-2,TRBJ2-5
TGTGCCAGCAGCTTAGCCGCGGGACAGGGCGCGATCTCCTACAATGAGCAGTTCTTC,CASSLAAGQGAISYNEQFF,TRBD1,.,TRBV7-9,TRBJ2-1
TGTGCCAGCAGTTATCTAGCGGGGGGGCAAAGCAATGAGCAGTTCTTC,CASSYLAGGQSNEQFF,TRBD2,.,TRBV6-6,TRBJ2-1
TGTGCCAGCAGTTACGGGAGAGCACTCCAGGGGACCCACCCGGATACGCAGTATTTT,CASSYGRALQGTHPDTQYF,.,few,TRBV6-6,TRBJ2-3
TGTGCCAGCAGTCCTGGCTTTAAAGGCTACACCTTC,CASSPGFKGYTF,.,.,TRBV25-1,TRBJ1-2
TGTGCTACAGGGGCCTTAGACTACGAGCAGTACTTC,CATGALDYEQYF,TRBD1,few,TRBV7-8,TRBJ2-7
TGTGCCAGCAGCTTTGAGGGGGCTTTTGCCTTTCGGGAAAAACTGTTTTTT,CASSFEGAFAFREKLFF,TRBD1,few,TRBV7-2,TRBJ1-4